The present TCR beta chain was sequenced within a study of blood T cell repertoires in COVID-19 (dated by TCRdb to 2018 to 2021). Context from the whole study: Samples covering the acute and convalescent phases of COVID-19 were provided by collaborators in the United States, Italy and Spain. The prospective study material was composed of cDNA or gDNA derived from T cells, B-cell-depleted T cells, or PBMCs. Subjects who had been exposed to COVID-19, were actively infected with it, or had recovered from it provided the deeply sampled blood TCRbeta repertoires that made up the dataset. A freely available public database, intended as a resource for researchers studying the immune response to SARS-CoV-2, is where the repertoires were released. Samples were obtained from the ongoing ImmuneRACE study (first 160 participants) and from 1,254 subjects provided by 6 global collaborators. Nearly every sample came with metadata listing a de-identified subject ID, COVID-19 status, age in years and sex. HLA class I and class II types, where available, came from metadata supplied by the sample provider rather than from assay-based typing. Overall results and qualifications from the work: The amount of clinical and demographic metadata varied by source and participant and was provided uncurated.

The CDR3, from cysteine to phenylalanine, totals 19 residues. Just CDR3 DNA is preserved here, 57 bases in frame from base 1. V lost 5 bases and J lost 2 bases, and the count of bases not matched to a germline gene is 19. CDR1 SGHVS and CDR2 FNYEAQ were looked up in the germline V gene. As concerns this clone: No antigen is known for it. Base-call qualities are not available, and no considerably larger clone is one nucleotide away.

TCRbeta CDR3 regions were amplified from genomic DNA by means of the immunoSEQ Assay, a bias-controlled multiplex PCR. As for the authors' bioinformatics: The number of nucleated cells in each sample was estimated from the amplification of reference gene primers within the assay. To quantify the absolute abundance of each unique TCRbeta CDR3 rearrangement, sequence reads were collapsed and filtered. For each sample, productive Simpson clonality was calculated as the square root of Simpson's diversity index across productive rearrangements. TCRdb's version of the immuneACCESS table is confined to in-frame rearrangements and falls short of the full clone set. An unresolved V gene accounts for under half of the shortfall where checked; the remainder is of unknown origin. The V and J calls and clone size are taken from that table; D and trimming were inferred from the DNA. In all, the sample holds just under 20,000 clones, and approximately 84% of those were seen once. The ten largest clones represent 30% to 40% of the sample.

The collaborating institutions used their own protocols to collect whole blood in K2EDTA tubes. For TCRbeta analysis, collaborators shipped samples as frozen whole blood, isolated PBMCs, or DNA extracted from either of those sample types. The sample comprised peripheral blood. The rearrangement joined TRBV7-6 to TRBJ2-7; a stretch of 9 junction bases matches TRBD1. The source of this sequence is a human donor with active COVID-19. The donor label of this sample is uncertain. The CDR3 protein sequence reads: CASSPKPGQGFFRTYEQYF. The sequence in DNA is TGTGCCAGCAGCCCAAAACCGGGACAGGGTTTTTTTAGGACCTACGAGCAGTACTTC. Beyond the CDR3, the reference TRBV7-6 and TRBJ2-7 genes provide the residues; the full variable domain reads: GAGVSQSPRYKVTKRGQDVALRCDPISGHVSLYWYRQALGQGPEFLTYFNYEAQQDKSGLPNDRFSAERPEGSISTLTIQRTEQRDSAMYRCASSPKPGQGFFRTYEQYFGPGTRLTVT.